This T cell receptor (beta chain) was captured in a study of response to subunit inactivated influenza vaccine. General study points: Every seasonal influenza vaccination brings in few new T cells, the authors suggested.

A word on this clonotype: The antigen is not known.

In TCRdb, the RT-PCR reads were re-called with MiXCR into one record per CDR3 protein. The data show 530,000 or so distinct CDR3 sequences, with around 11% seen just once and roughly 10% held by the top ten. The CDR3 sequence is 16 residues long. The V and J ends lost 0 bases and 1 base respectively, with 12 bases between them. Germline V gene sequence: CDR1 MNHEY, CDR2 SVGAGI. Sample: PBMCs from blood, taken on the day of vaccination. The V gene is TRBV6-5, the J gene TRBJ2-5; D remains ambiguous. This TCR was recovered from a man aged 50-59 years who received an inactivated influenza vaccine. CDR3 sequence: CASSYSVGRLQETQYF. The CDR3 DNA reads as TGTGCCAGCAGTTACTCGGTAGGCAGACTCCAAGAGACCCAGTACTTC.